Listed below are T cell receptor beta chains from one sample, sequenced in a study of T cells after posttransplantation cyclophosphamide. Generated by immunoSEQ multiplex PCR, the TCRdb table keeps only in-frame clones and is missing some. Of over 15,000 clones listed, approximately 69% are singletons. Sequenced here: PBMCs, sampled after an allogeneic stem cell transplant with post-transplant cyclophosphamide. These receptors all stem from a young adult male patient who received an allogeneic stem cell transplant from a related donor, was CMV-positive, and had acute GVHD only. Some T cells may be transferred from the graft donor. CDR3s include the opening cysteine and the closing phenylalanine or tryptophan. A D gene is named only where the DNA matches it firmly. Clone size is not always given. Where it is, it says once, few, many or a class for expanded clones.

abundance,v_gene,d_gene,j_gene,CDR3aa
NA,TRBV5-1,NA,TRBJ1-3,CASSLVRDASSGNTIYF
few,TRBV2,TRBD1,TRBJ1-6,CASTGDRVSNSPLHF
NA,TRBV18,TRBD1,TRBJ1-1,CASSQIRDRGLEAFF
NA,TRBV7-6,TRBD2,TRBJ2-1,CASSPELAGGTYNEQFF
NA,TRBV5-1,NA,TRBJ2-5,CASGDPGGETQYF
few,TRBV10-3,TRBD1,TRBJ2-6,CAISESNRRGFSGANVLTF
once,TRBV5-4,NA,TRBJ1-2,CASSWSLDEGGYTF
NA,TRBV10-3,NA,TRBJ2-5,CAISEPEETQYF
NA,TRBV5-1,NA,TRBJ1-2,CASSSRTGTSNYTF
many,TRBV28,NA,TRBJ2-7,CASSSGPLDEQYF
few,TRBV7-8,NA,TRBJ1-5,CASSGGGYQPQHF
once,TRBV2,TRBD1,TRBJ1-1,CASKERGQTEAFF
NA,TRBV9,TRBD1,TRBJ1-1,CASSPRQGMNTEAFF
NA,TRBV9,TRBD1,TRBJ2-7,CASSEGQGAFYEQYF
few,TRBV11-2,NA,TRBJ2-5,CASSYELGDQETQYF
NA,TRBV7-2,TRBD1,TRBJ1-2,CASSPDRGSHYGYTF
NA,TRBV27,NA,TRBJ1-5,CASSRGVDQPQHF
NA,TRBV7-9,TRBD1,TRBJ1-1,CASSLGLGGNTEAFF
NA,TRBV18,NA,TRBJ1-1,CASSLGTLNTEAFF
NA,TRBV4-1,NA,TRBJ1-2,CASSQVGGGYGYTF
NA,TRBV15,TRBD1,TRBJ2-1,CATQETGEGTQQFF
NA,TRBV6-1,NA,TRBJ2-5,CASRLPPIGTQYF
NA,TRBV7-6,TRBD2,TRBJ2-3,CASSLGLAGTDTQYF
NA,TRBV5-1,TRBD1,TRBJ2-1,CASSLGAGGANEQFF
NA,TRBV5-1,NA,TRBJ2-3,CASSLGSSTSFEDTQYF
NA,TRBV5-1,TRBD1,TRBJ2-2,CASSLNTGVAGELFF
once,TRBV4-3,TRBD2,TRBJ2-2,CASSQDLNSGGSGELFF
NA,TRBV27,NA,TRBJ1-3,CASSLSGRGTTGNTIYF
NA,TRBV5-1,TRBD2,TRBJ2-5,CASSLFRAGGFPETQYF
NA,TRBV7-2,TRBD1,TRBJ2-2,CASSVDRGTGELFF
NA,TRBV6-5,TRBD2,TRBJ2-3,CASSYIAGGGTDTQYF
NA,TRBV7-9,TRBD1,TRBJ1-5,CASSKGTGGRNQPQHF
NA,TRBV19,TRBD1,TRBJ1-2,CASKSTGDNYGYTF
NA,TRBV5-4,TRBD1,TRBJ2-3,CASSWETGVDTDTQYF
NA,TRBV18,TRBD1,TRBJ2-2,CASSPPETGGTGELFF
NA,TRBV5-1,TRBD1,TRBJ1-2,CASSLADRASGYTF
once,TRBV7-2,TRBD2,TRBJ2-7,CASSPTLAASSYEQYF
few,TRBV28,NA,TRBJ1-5,CASSPNRERPQHF
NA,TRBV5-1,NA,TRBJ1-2,CASSLAFSGYTF
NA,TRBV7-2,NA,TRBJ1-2,CASSIRVQGNKGYTF
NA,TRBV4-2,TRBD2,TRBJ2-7,CASSQEGVSGGAYEQYF
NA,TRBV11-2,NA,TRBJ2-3,CASSRSYSTDTQYF
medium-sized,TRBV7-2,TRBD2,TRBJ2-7,CASSLIAGYEQYF
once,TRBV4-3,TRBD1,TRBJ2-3,CASSLGQGTSTDTQYF
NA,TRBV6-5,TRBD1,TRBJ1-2,CASSKGQGRSYTF
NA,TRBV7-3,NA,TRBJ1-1,CASSLNRNTEAFF
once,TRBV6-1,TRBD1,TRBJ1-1,CASSANRGTGVGTEAFF
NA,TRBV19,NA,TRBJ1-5,CASSQVPGSNQPQHF
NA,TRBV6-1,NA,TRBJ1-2,CASTQGRGGGYTF
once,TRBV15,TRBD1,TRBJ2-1,CATGQQGAYEQFF
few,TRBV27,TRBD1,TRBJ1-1,CASLQGREGTEAFF
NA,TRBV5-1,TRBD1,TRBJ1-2,CASSFAGTGVPYGYTF
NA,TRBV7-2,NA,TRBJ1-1,CASSLSSGGGTEAFF